One sample yielded the 32 T cell receptor beta chains listed below, sequenced in a study of regulatory T cells in long-lasting Graves disease. Time point in this sample: newly diagnosed GD, antithyroid drugs for less than 3 months. TCR sequences were obtained from RNA taken from PBMCs. Building of the TCR beta libraries involved iRepertoire HTBI primers and Arm-PCR of CDR3 regions. TCRdb re-derived calls from the multiplex PCR reads in MiXCR, one entry per CDR3 protein. This sample carries 500,000 to 700,000 distinct CDR3 sequences, 15% to 20% of them seen once, and the ten largest clones take approximately 18%. In addition, the sample was reused for a study of T cells in Graves' hyperthyroidism and ophthalmopathy.

The sample in question was peripheral blood mononuclear cells (PBMCs), obtained at new diagnosis, from a patient treated with antithyroid drugs. These TCRs come from a young woman with Graves disease.

This clonotype occurred many times. In DNA, the CDR3 is TGCAGTGCTAGGAGCAAGCGGGGAACCTACGAGCAGTACTTC. Translated, it gives CSARSKRGTYEQYF. The chain links TRBV20-1 to TRBJ2-7, with 7 nucleotides matching TRBD2. Germline lookup yields CDR1 DFQATT and CDR2 SNEGSKA (reference sequence). V lost 3 bases to trimming and J lost 2 bases; unmatched junction nucleotides: 7. CDR3 length equals 14 residues.

Concerning this clonotype itself: This could be a read error, since a much larger clone is one nucleotide away. V gene TRBV28 combines with J gene TRBJ1-5; 7 bases match TRBD1. Germline trimming cut 4 bases from V and 0 bases from J; bases unmatched to any gene: 12. The CDR3 contains 18 residues. Germline V gives CDR1 MDHEN, CDR2 SYDVKM. CDR3 coding DNA: TGTGCCAGCAGTTCCTCAAAACCGGGACAGTATAGCAATCAGCCCCAGCATTTT. Residues: CASSSSKPGQYSNQPQHF.

At least ten counts were recorded for this clonotype. The rearrangement uses TRBV11-2 and TRBJ2-1; D might be TRBD2 (5 bases). The V end lost 3 bases, the J end lost 6 bases, and 18 bases lay between the germline ends. CDR3 length: 16 amino acids. CDR1 and CDR2 (germline): SGHAT, FQNNGV. The CDR3 reads CASSFLSDPTINEQFF. The DNA of the CDR3 is TGTGCCAGCAGCTTCCTTAGCGACCCAACTATCAATGAGCAGTTCTTC.

There are a few counts of this clonotype. The gene calls are TRBV18 and TRBJ1-1; D remains ambiguous. The germline V and J ends were trimmed by 1 base and 3 bases, with 12 bases remaining between them. In germline, CDR1 is KGHSH, CDR2 LQKENI. The CDR3 is 15 amino acids. The CDR3 coding sequence is TGTGCCAGCTCACCACTCTCTAAACAGTACACTGAAGCTTTCTTT. Its translation: CASSPLSKQYTEAFF. The complete variable domain, with remaining parts taken from reference TRBV18 and TRBJ1-1, reads NAGVMQNPRHLVRRRGQEARLRCSPMKGHSHVYWYRQLPEEGLKFMVYLQKENIIDESGMPKERFSAEFPKEGPSILRIQQVVRGDSAAYFCASSPLSKQYTEAFFGQGTRLTVV.

This clonotype appeared a few times. The chain carries TRBV12-3 or TRBV12-4 and TRBJ2-1, with TRBD1 matching 8 bases. CDR3 length equals 13 residues. The J segment lost 3 bases and the V segment lost 10 bases, leaving 5 bases of the junction unmatched. In DNA form, the CDR3 reads TGTGCCACTCGCGGACAGGGCTACAATGAGCAGTTCTTC. Residues: CATRGQGYNEQFF.

In the case of this clonotype: A much bigger clone sits one base away, suggesting this may be a read error. This chain joins TRBV27 and TRBJ2-7; 7 bases agree with TRBD2. This CDR3 has 15 residues. The germline V gene has CDR1 MNHEY and CDR2 SMNVEV (reference sequence). Trimming removed 2 bases from V and 7 bases from J; junction bases left unmatched: 11. The CDR3 DNA sequence: TGTGCCAGCAGTTTAACGGCTAGCGGAGACAATGAGCAGTACTTC. It encodes CASSLTASGDNEQYF.

Worth noting for this clonotype: Just one base apart from a much larger clone, this may be a read error. V and J are TRBV20-1 and TRBJ2-7; no clear D. The CDR3 runs 12 residues. CDR1 is DFQATT and CDR2 is SNEGSKA in the germline V gene (reference sequence). The CDR3 nucleotides read TGCAGTGCTAGGGACCTATCCTACGAGCAGCACTTC. Protein product: CSARDLSYEQHF.

As to this clonotype: This may be a read error: a much more frequent sequence differs by one nucleotide. The gene calls are TRBV2 and TRBJ2-3; TRBD2 matches at 14 bases. V lost 4 bases to trimming and J lost 10 bases; unmatched junction nucleotides: 16. Germline lookup yields CDR1 SNHLY and CDR2 FYNNEI. The CDR3 totals 18 residues. The CDR3 here is CASSVVTSGRAGGDAQYF. DNA for the CDR3: TGTGCCAGCAGTGTTGTGACTAGCGGGAGGGCCGGGGGCGATGCGCAGTATTTT.

In this sample, this clonotype turned up many times. The rearrangement joins TRBV7-2 to TRBJ2-1; perhaps TRBD2 as D (6 bases). From germline, CDR1 is SGHTA and CDR2 FQGNSA. The CDR3 has 16 residues. Between the trimmed V and J ends, which lost 5 bases and 2 bases, there was a span of 16 bases. DNA for the CDR3: TGTGCCAGCAGCGACCCCGGGACTGTCGCCTACAATGAGCAGTTCTTC. It translates to CASSDPGTVAYNEQFF.

This clonotype was seen more than once but under ten times. The CDR3 reads CAWNQQSNQPQHF. In DNA, the CDR3 is TGTGCCTGGAACCAACAAAGCAATCAGCCCCAGCATTTT. The chain has TRBV30 and TRBJ1-5, with D hard to call. The V and J ends lost 4 bases and 1 base respectively, with 8 bases between them. Germline V gene data show CDR1 as GTSNPN and CDR2 as SVGIG (reference sequence). This CDR3 contains 13 residues. The variable domain in full, completed from reference TRBV30 and TRBJ1-5, reads SQTIHQWPATLVQPVGSPLSLECTVEGTSNPNLYWYRQAAGRGLQLLFYSVGIGQISSEVPQNLSASRPQDRQFILSSKKLLLSDSGFYLCAWNQQSNQPQHFGDGTRLSIL.

As concerns this clonotype: One base away lies a much larger clone, so this may be a sequencing read error. The CDR3 does not close with the conserved phenylalanine or tryptophan, likely indicating a read error. V gene TRBV12-3 or TRBV12-4 combines with J gene TRBJ2-1; D unresolved. This CDR3 is 13 amino acids long. V was trimmed by 6 bases and J by 4 bases, leaving 10 bases between them. CDR3 protein: CASSSYPYNEQFV. Here the CDR3 DNA reads TGTGCCAGCAGCTCGTATCCTTACAATGAGCAGTTCGTC.

This clonotype was seen only a few times. The rearrangement uses TRBV10-3 and TRBJ1-5; 12 bases map to TRBD1. The V gene end was trimmed by 0 bases and the J gene end by 6 bases; junction bases not matched to a gene: 6. CDR1 is ENHRY and CDR2 is SYGVKD in the germline V gene. This CDR3 contains 17 residues. CDR3 in amino acids: CAISESPGTGGSQPQHF. The CDR3 nucleotides read TGTGCCATCAGTGAGTCCCCCGGGACAGGGGGCTCTCAGCCCCAGCATTTT.

The genes are TRBV20-1 and TRBJ1-4, with 10 bases that match TRBD1. CDR1 DFQATT and CDR2 SNEGSKA come from the germline V gene (reference sequence). The CDR3 runs 15 residues. J lost 6 bases, V lost 2 bases, and 6 bases had no gene match. CDR3 amino acids: CSARPWTGGDEKLFF. The CDR3 DNA is TGCAGTGCTAGACCATGGACAGGGGGGGATGAAAAACTGTTTTTT.

This clonotype was seen ten or more times. V and J are TRBV11-2 and TRBJ2-3; 7 nucleotides align to TRBD1. Germline V gives CDR1 SGHAT, CDR2 FQNNGV. Trimming at V came to 5 bases and at J to 2 bases, leaving 4 bases not matched to a gene. The CDR3 is made up of 14 amino acids. The CDR3 sequence: CASSTGTVTDTQYF. Here the CDR3 DNA reads TGTGCCAGCAGCACCGGGACAGTCACAGATACGCAGTATTTT.

This clonotype was counted many times. V usage is TRBV20-1 and J usage is TRBJ2-2; D perhaps matches TRBD2 (6 bases). Trimming pared 5 bases from V and 4 bases from J, leaving 14 bases between. Germline V gives CDR1 DFQATT, CDR2 SNEGSKA (reference sequence). The length of the CDR3 is 14 residues. CDR3 nucleotides: TGCAGTGCTCCACTACGGGAGCGCACCGGGGAGCTGTTTTTT. Its translation is CSAPLRERTGELFF.

The V call is TRBV7-2, the J call TRBJ2-1; 9 bases match TRBD1. This CDR3 comprises 15 residues. Germline V gene sequence: CDR1 SGHTA, CDR2 FQGNSA. The trim removed 5 bases at V and 7 bases at J, leaving 9 bases unmatched. The DNA of the CDR3 is TGTGCCAGCAGCCCGGGACAGGGAGATAGGAATGAGCAGTTCTTC. Translated: CASSPGQGDRNEQFF.

The CDR3 DNA reads TGTGCCAGCAGTTACTCCACAGGGGGCATCGCTGAAGCTTTCTTT. Its translation is CASSYSTGGIAEAFF. The genes are TRBV6-5 and TRBJ1-1; 9 nucleotides match TRBD1. V shed 0 bases and J 6 bases; nucleotides not matched to a gene: 5. This CDR3 is 15 amino acids long. The germline CDR1 and CDR2 sequences are MNHEY and SVGAGI.

On this clonotype: This sequence may be a read error, since a much larger clone differs from it by one base. The J gene is TRBJ2-7, the V gene TRBV7-8; 10 bases match TRBD2. This CDR3 spans 16 amino acids. Germline V lookup: CDR1 SGHVS, CDR2 FQNEAQ. The CDR3, as DNA: TGTGCCACCAGCTTAGTCGGGCTAGCGGGAGCCAGCGAGCAGTACTTC. Its translation: CATSLVGLAGASEQYF. The whole variable domain, remainder taken from reference TRBV7-8 and TRBJ2-7, is GAGVSQSPRYKVAKRGQDVALRCDPISGHVSLFWYQQALGQGPEFLTYFQNEAQLDKSGLPSDRFFAERPEGSVSTLKIQRTQQEDSAVYLCATSLVGLAGASEQYFGPGTRLTVT.

The chain employs TRBV9 and TRBJ2-3; no definite D call. The CDR3 has 14 residues. Germline V gene sequence: CDR1 SGDLS, CDR2 YYNGEE. V gave up 4 bases and J gave up 3 bases, with 12 bases separating them. The DNA of the CDR3 is TGTGCCAGCAGCTTGGACCTTTCGACAGATACGCAGTATTTT. It codes for CASSLDLSTDTQYF.

This clonotype was counted ten times or more. This sequence joins TRBV28 and TRBJ1-3, with D tentatively TRBD1 (5 bases). The CDR3 is 17 amino acids. V was trimmed by 4 bases and J by 0 bases, leaving 16 bases between them. The V gene's germline CDR1 is MDHEN and CDR2 SYDVKM. CDR3 in amino acids: CASSYPTGVPSGNTIYF. CDR3 DNA: TGTGCCAGCAGTTACCCAACAGGTGTGCCCTCTGGAAACACCATATATTTT.

This clonotype appeared a few times. V and J are TRBV7-8 and TRBJ2-1; D may be TRBD2 (5 bases). Germline V gene sequence: CDR1 SGHVS, CDR2 FQNEAQ. V was cut by 5 bases and J by 7 bases, with 21 bases left in between. The CDR3 sequence is 16 residues long. The CDR3 bases are TGTGCCAGCAGCGCAGTCGGGATTACTGCTGGGAATGAGCAGTTCTTC. Translating gives CASSAVGITAGNEQFF.

The chain links TRBV30 to TRBJ2-7, with D possibly TRBD2 on 7 matching bases. V lost 4 bases and J 3 bases, leaving 10 bases between the germline ends. The CDR3 loop spans 12 amino acids. Per germline, CDR1 GTSNPN and CDR2 SVGIG (reference sequence). As DNA, the CDR3 is TGTGCCTGGATGGGAGGGGGCTACGAGCAGTACTTC. Translation gives CAWMGGGYEQYF.

This clonotype was recorded a few times. The chain recombines TRBV3-1 with TRBJ2-7; 7 bases map to TRBD1. J lost 6 bases, V lost 5 bases, and 10 bases had no gene match. The CDR3 runs 14 residues. Germline CDR1 LGHDT, CDR2 YNNKEL (reference sequence). CDR3 residues: CASSWDSRRGEQYF. DNA of the CDR3: TGTGCCAGCAGCTGGGACAGCCGGAGAGGCGAGCAGTACTTC.

This clonotype has just a few counts. The genes are TRBV30 and TRBJ1-1; the D is unclear. Germline values: CDR1 GTSNPN, CDR2 SVGIG (reference sequence). CDR3 length: 14 amino acids. Trimming took 0 bases from V and 4 from J, leaving 12 bases between them. Here the CDR3 reads CAWSVPLSGTEAFF. CDR3 DNA sequence: TGTGCCTGGAGTGTTCCCCTTAGCGGCACTGAAGCTTTCTTT.

The chain is built from TRBV6-2 or TRBV6-3 and TRBJ1-1, with 9 positions matching TRBD1. CDR3 size: 12 residues. After removal of 6 bases from V and 6 bases from J, the junction contained 2 bases not matched to a gene. Per the germline V gene, CDR1 is MNHEY and CDR2 is SVGEGT. The CDR3 is CASRDRGPEAFF. The DNA of the CDR3 is TGTGCCAGCAGGGACAGGGGACCTGAAGCTTTCTTT.

In this sample, this clonotype turned up many times. This chain links TRBV12-3 or TRBV12-4 with TRBJ2-5; D could derive from TRBD1 or TRBD2 (6 bases each). The CDR3 length is 14 residues. V was clipped by 2 bases and J by 4 bases, with 11 bases between them. Here the CDR3 DNA reads TGTGCCAGCAGTTTATTGGAGGGGGGAGAGACCCAGTACTTC. This encodes CASSLLEGGETQYF.

As to this clonotype: It may be a read error: a sequence one base away is much more abundant. The chain employs TRBV18 and TRBJ1-5; the D is unclear. The CDR3 consists of 13 residues. Germline CDR1 reads KGHSH; CDR2 reads LQKENI. The CDR3 here is CASSPANNRPQHF. CDR3 in DNA: TGTGCCAGCTCACCAGCAAACAATCGGCCCCAGCATTTT.

This clonotype showed up just a few times. The chain uses TRBV3-1 and TRBJ1-6, with unresolved D. Trimming stripped 4 bases from V and 10 bases from J, with 20 bases between. CDR3 size: 16 residues. The germline CDR1 and CDR2 sequences are LGHDT and YNNKEL (reference sequence). The CDR3 sequence: CASSPVKSSGRSPLHF. CDR3 DNA: TGTGCCAGCAGCCCTGTAAAGTCGTCCGGCAGATCACCCCTCCACTTT.

This clonotype was recorded many times. This sequence joins TRBV29-1 and TRBJ2-2, with D maybe TRBD1 (6 bases). Germline values: CDR1 SQVTM, CDR2 ANQGSEA. This CDR3 is built from 13 residues. V was clipped by 6 bases and J by 2 bases, with 10 bases between them. CDR3 sequence: CSVGQLNTGELFF. The CDR3 region has the DNA TGCAGCGTCGGACAGTTAAACACCGGGGAGCTGTTTTTT.

This clonotype was recorded a few times. The chain links TRBV30 to TRBJ2-3; D remains ambiguous. Trimming took 4 bases from V and 4 from J, leaving 12 bases between them. In germline, CDR1 is GTSNPN, CDR2 SVGIG (reference sequence). The CDR3 runs 13 residues. CDR3 DNA: TGTGCCTGGACCACCCAGTATGCAGATACGCAGTATTTT. It encodes CAWTTQYADTQYF.

This clonotype was observed a few times. The chain employs TRBV7-3 and TRBJ2-1, with a possible D match to TRBD2 (5 bases). V shed 5 bases and J shed 0 bases, with 14 bases lying between them. This CDR3 comprises 16 residues. From germline, CDR1 is SGHTA and CDR2 FQGTGA. In DNA, the CDR3 is TGTGCCAGCAGCAATATAGGGAGTCGCTCCTACAATGAGCAGTTCTTC. Protein sequence: CASSNIGSRSYNEQFF.

The rearrangement uses TRBV18 and TRBJ1-2; 7 bases fit TRBD1. CDR1 and CDR2 from the germline V gene are KGHSH and LQKENI. This CDR3 is built from 15 residues. With 4 bases clipped from V and 6 bases from J, the junction kept 11 bases outside the gene matches. The chain's CDR3 is CASSLVWDSKDGYTF. In nucleotides, the CDR3 is TGTGCCAGCTCACTCGTCTGGGACAGTAAGGATGGCTACACCTTC.